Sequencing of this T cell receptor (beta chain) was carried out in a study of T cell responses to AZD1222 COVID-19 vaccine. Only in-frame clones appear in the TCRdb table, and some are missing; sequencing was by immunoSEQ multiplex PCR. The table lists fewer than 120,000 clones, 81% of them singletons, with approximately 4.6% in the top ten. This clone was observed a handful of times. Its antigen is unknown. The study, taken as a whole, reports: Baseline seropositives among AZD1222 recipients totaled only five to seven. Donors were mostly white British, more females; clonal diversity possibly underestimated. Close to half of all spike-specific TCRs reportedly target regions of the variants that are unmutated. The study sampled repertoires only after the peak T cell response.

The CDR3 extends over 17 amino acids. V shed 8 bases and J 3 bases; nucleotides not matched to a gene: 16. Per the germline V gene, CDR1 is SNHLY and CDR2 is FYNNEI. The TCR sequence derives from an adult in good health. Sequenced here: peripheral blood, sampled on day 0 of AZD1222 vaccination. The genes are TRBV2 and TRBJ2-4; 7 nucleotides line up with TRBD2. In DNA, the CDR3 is TGTGCCAGCCGACCGCGGGGGAACTCATTCGGCAAAAACATTCAGTACTTC. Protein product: CASRPRGNSFGKNIQYF.